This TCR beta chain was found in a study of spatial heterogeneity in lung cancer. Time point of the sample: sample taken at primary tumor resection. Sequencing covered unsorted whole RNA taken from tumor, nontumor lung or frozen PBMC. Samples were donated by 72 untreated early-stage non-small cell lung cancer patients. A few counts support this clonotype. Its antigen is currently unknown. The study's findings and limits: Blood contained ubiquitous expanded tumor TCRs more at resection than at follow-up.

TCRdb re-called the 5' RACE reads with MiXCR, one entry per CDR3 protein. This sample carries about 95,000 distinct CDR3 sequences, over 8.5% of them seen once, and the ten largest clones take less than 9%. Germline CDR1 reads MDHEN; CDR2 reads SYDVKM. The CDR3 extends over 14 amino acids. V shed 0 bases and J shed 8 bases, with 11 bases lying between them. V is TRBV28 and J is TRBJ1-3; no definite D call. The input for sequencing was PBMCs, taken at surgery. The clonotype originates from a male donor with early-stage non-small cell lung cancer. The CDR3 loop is CASSLWQSGDTIYF. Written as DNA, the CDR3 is TGTGCCAGCAGTTTATGGCAGTCCGGAGACACCATATATTTT.